The 30 T cell receptor beta chains in this list originate from one sample, sequenced in a study of T-cell memory formation after mild COVID-19. TCRdb re-derived calls from the 5' RACE reads in MiXCR, one entry per CDR3 protein. Of 200,000 to 300,000 distinct CDR3 sequences listed, roughly 17% were seen once; the top ten hold around 20%. Material for sequencing was PBMCs or a T cell subset sorted from them (not recorded which). The receptors were gathered from a young man who had mild COVID-19 (a few samples of this study predate the infection). Cell type and time point are not known.

V usage is TRBV24-1 and J usage is TRBJ2-4; a possible D gene is TRBD2 (5 bases). V shed 6 bases and J shed 8 bases, with 13 bases lying between them. CDR3 length equals 13 residues. From germline, CDR1 is KGHDR and CDR2 SFDVKD. The CDR3 reads CATSPRSEDIQYF. In nucleotides, the CDR3 is TGTGCCACCAGTCCACGATCGGAGGACATTCAGTACTTC.

CDR3 amino acids: CASSQDQRGTEAFF. The CDR3 DNA is TGTGCCAGCAGCCAAGATCAACGAGGGACTGAAGCTTTCTTT. The chain is built from TRBV3-1 and TRBJ1-1; D uncertain. Germline lookup yields CDR1 LGHDT and CDR2 YNNKEL (reference sequence). The length of the CDR3 is 14 residues. Trimming stripped 0 bases from V and 5 bases from J, with 10 bases between.

The chain employs TRBV28 and TRBJ2-2; 9 nucleotides agree with TRBD1. Germline trimming cut 5 bases from V and 5 bases from J; bases unmatched to any gene: 6. CDR3 length equals 15 residues. CDR1 and CDR2 from the germline V gene are MDHEN and SYDVKM. CDR3 coding DNA: TGTGCCAGCAGTGAAAACAGGGGGCGGACCGGGGAGCTGTTTTTT. This translates into CASSENRGRTGELFF.

The chain combines TRBV7-2 with TRBJ2-1, with D possibly TRBD1 on 6 matching bases. Germline V gene data show CDR1 as SGHTA and CDR2 as FQGNSA. Trimming removed 4 bases at V and 6 bases at J, with 10 bases between. The CDR3 consists of 13 residues. The CDR3: CASSWTDGNEQFF. CDR3 coding DNA: TGTGCCAGCAGCTGGACAGACGGCAATGAGCAGTTCTTC.

A few counts support this clonotype. The chain links TRBV6-2 or TRBV6-3 to TRBJ1-1; maybe TRBD1 (6 bases). The CDR3 spans 15 residues. V was cut by 4 bases and J by 0 bases, with 12 bases left in between. The V gene's germline CDR1 is MNHEY and CDR2 SVGEGT. CDR3: CASSFVQGMNTEAFF. The CDR3 DNA reads as TGTGCCAGCAGTTTCGTCCAGGGGATGAACACTGAAGCTTTCTTT.

V usage is TRBV7-3 and J usage is TRBJ1-2; 10 bases align to TRBD1. The CDR3 contains 15 residues. Trimming cost V 5 bases and J 8 bases; bases outside gene matches: 11. The germline gives CDR1 SGHTA, CDR2 FQGTGA. As DNA, the CDR3 is TGTGCCAGCAGCGCGGCCGGGACAGGGGATCGGGGCTACACCTTC. Translation gives CASSAAGTGDRGYTF.

V is TRBV11-2 and J is TRBJ2-3, with a tentative D call TRBD2 (7 bases). The CDR3 has 15 residues. V shed 4 bases and J shed 3 bases, with 14 bases lying between them. The germline V gene has CDR1 SGHAT and CDR2 FQNNGV. The CDR3 spells CASSSLGGLTDTQYF. The CDR3 region has the DNA TGTGCCAGCAGCTCCCTCGGGGGGCTAACAGATACGCAGTATTTT.

V is TRBV29-1 and J is TRBJ1-1, with D possibly matching TRBD1 (5 bases). Germline lookup yields CDR1 SQVTM and CDR2 ANQGSEA. Trimming took off 6 bases at V and 5 bases at J, with 13 bases between the two ends. CDR3 length: 12 residues. CDR3 sequence: CSVISWGTEAFF. The DNA for the CDR3 is TGCAGCGTGATTTCTTGGGGGACTGAAGCTTTCTTT.

This clonotype was counted ten times or more. This chain's CDR3 is CASSFSGDQETQYF. In DNA, the CDR3 is TGTGCCAGCAGTTTTAGCGGGGATCAAGAGACCCAGTACTTC. The chain recombines TRBV12-3 or TRBV12-4 with TRBJ2-5; 8 bases align to TRBD2. V gave up 3 bases and J gave up 2 bases; unmatched junction bases: 2. The CDR3 sequence is 14 residues long.

The chain links TRBV6-5 to TRBJ2-1; TRBD2 aligns across 13 bases. The length of the CDR3 is 15 residues. Germline V gives CDR1 MNHEY, CDR2 SVGAGI. Trimming at V came to 6 bases and at J to 15 bases, leaving 14 bases not matched to a gene. This chain's CDR3 is CASRITSGGGLGLFF. DNA for the CDR3: TGTGCCAGCAGAATTACTAGCGGGGGGGGACTAGGTCTGTTCTTC.

This clonotype was observed a few times. The genes are TRBV28 and TRBJ2-7, with D possibly TRBD1 on 5 matching bases. Trimming pared 6 bases from V and 3 bases from J, leaving 12 bases between. Germline CDR1 reads MDHEN; CDR2 reads SYDVKM. CDR3 length: 13 amino acids. DNA for the CDR3: TGTGCCAGCAGCCCAGGGTATATCTACGAGCAGTACGTC. It is translated as CASSPGYIYEQYV.

The rearrangement uses TRBV7-6 and TRBJ2-1; tentative D call: TRBD1 (6 bases). V was shortened by 5 bases and J by 3 bases, with 11 bases between the two germline ends. CDR1 is SGHVS and CDR2 is FNYEAQ in the germline V gene. The CDR3 spans 14 residues. For the CDR3, the DNA is TGTGCCAGCAGCCCATCGGGACACTACAATGAGCAGTTCTTC. Translated: CASSPSGHYNEQFF.

The rearrangement uses TRBV7-3 and TRBJ2-3; no clear D gene. Between the trimmed V and J ends, which lost 5 bases and 0 bases, there was a span of 12 bases. This CDR3 is built from 15 residues. CDR1 is SGHTA, CDR2 FQGTGA, per germline. CDR3 in DNA: TGTGCCAGCAGCGCCGAATCTCGTAGCACAGATACGCAGTATTTT. It specifies CASSAESRSTDTQYF.

V gene TRBV20-1 combines with J gene TRBJ2-3; D uncertain. This CDR3 spans 15 amino acids. Germline V CDR1 and CDR2: DFQATT, SNEGSKA (reference sequence). V lost 0 bases and J lost 4, with 14 bases in between. CDR3 sequence: CSARDGFGLADTQYF. As DNA, the CDR3 is TGCAGTGCTAGAGATGGTTTTGGGCTAGCAGATACGCAGTATTTT.

This clonotype was counted many times. The chain carries TRBV6-2 or TRBV6-3 and TRBJ2-7, with D perhaps matching TRBD1 (6 bases). Trimming removed 7 bases from V and 2 bases from J, with 12 bases in between. The germline V gene encodes CDR1 MNHEY and CDR2 SVGEGT. CDR3 size: 13 residues. The CDR3 is CASNLDSPYEQYF. The CDR3 DNA reads as TGTGCCAGCAACTTGGACAGCCCCTACGAGCAGTACTTC.

The genes are TRBV5-1 and TRBJ2-5; D unclear. Germline values: CDR1 SGHRS, CDR2 YFSETQ. Trimming left V 5 bases short and J 1 base short, with 12 bases between. This CDR3 has 14 amino acids. Here the CDR3 DNA reads TGCGCCAGCAGGTCCATCTCGTCCCAAGAGACCCAGTACTTC. Its translation is CASRSISSQETQYF.

The V and J genes are TRBV5-6 and TRBJ2-7; TRBD1 might be the D (6 bases). The V end was cut by 1 base, the J end by 3 bases, with 11 bases between. Per the germline V gene, CDR1 is SGHDT and CDR2 is YYEEEE. CDR3 size: 14 residues. The CDR3 DNA sequence: TGTGCCAGCAGCTTGAGGACAGACCTCTACGAGCAGTACGTC. Translation: CASSLRTDLYEQYV.

This chain connects TRBV7-2 to TRBJ1-2; 7 bases match TRBD1. CDR3 length equals 15 residues. The J segment lost 4 bases and the V segment lost 5 bases, leaving 10 bases of the junction unmatched. Germline CDR1 is SGHTA and CDR2 is FQGNSA. CDR3 coding DNA: TGTGCCAGCAGCCCAGACAGGGACCCCTCCTATGGCTACACCTTC. It specifies CASSPDRDPSYGYTF.

The chain's CDR3 is CASSGQGAVSNQPQHF. CDR3 nucleotide sequence: TGTGCCAGCAGTGGACAGGGGGCTGTGAGCAATCAGCCCCAGCATTTT. The genes are TRBV25-1 and TRBJ1-5; 10 bases map to TRBD1. Germline V gene sequence: CDR1 MGHDK, CDR2 SYGVNS. V lost 4 bases, J lost 1 base, and 4 bases stayed unmatched. The CDR3 is 16 residues long. The variable domain in full, with the rest retrieved from reference TRBV25-1 and TRBJ1-5, is EADIYQTPRYLVIGTGKKITLECSQTMGHDKMYWYQQDPGMELHLIHYSYGVNSTEKGDLSSESTVSRIRTEHFPLTLESARPSHTSQYLCASSGQGAVSNQPQHFGDGTRLSIL.

In this sample, this clonotype turned up a few times. V usage is TRBV6-2 or TRBV6-3 and J usage is TRBJ1-5; unclear D gene. The ends were cut back, 7 bases at V and 8 bases at J, with 6 bases in the middle. The CDR3 is 10 amino acids. Germline-derived CDR1 and CDR2 are MNHEY and SVGEGT. CDR3: CASTSEPQHF. CDR3 coding DNA: TGTGCCAGCACTAGCGAGCCCCAGCATTTT.

There are a few counts of this clonotype. The rearrangement links TRBV11-2 to TRBJ2-2; TRBD1 matches 8 bases. Germline loops: CDR1 SGHAT, CDR2 FQNNGV. V shed 5 bases and J 6 bases; nucleotides not matched to a gene: 2. This CDR3 has 13 residues. The CDR3 is CASSTRGPGELFF. The CDR3 bases are TGTGCCAGCAGCACCAGGGGGCCCGGGGAGCTGTTTTTT.

V is TRBV12-5 and J is TRBJ2-3; no clear D gene. The CDR3 loop spans 14 amino acids. Deletions cut 1 base from V and 5 bases from J, with 10 bases between. Germline CDR1 LGHNT, CDR2 FRNRAP. Here the CDR3 DNA reads TGTGCTAGTGGTTTGGAGGCGCTAGGAGATACGCAGTATTTT. It encodes CASGLEALGDTQYF.

This clonotype was observed a few times. The V gene is TRBV14, the J gene TRBJ2-7; 10 bases line up with TRBD1. J was trimmed by 8 bases and V by 3 bases; bases with no gene match: 13. The CDR3 sequence is 16 residues long. In germline, CDR1 is SGHDN, CDR2 FVKESK. Here the CDR3 reads CASSHGPGQGKVQQYF. CDR3 bases: TGTGCCAGCAGCCATGGTCCGGGACAGGGGAAGGTTCAGCAGTACTTC. The complete variable domain, with remaining parts taken from reference TRBV14 and TRBJ2-7, reads EAGVTQFPSHSVIEKGQTVTLRCDPISGHDNLYWYRRVMGKEIKFLLHFVKESKQDESGMPNNRFLAERTGGTYSTLKVQPAELEDSGVYFCASSHGPGQGKVQQYFGPGTRLTVT.

This clonotype was recorded a few times. This chain uses TRBV6-2 or TRBV6-3 with TRBJ1-2; D perhaps matches TRBD1 (5 bases). This CDR3 comprises 11 residues. The germline V gene encodes CDR1 MNHEY and CDR2 SVGEGT. V lost 6 bases, J lost 7 bases, and 9 bases lay in between. The DNA for the CDR3 is TGTGCCAGCAGACGGGGACCTGGCTACACCTTC. Translation: CASRRGPGYTF.

This clonotype was observed many times. The chain uses TRBV9 and TRBJ2-5; 8 positions match TRBD1. Germline values: CDR1 SGDLS, CDR2 YYNGEE. V dropped 2 bases and J dropped 5; count of bases not matched to a gene: 11. The CDR3 consists of 16 residues. The chain's CDR3 is CASSVSPRDRRETQYF. DNA of the CDR3: TGTGCCAGCAGCGTCTCCCCCCGGGACAGGCGGGAGACCCAGTACTTC.

The sample holds a few counts of this clonotype. CDR3 DNA sequence: TGTGCCAGCTCACCGGGACAGGACCCGCAGCAGTACTTC. Translation: CASSPGQDPQQYF. The chain recombines TRBV18 with TRBJ2-7; 8 nucleotides agree with TRBD1. The germline gives CDR1 KGHSH, CDR2 LQKENI. This CDR3 is built from 13 residues. Trimming cost V 3 bases and J 8 bases; bases outside gene matches: 6.

The sample holds many counts of this clonotype. The chain links TRBV4-3 to TRBJ1-2; D is undetermined. Trimming took off 0 bases at V and 7 bases at J, with 15 bases between the two ends. Germline lookup yields CDR1 LGHNA and CDR2 YSLEER. The CDR3 extends over 15 amino acids. CDR3 in amino acids: CASSQDRSGERGYTF. The CDR3 nucleotides are TGCGCCAGCAGCCAAGATAGATCGGGAGAGCGTGGCTACACCTTC.

The V and J genes are TRBV7-2 and TRBJ2-3; D is perhaps TRBD2 (7 bases). CDR1 and CDR2 (germline): SGHTA, FQGNSA. The CDR3 contains 12 residues. V was shortened by 11 bases and J by 2 bases, with 11 bases between the two germline ends. The CDR3 DNA sequence: TGTGCCGGGGGGGGGCTCACAGATACGCAGTATTTT. It translates to CAGGGLTDTQYF.

This clonotype has a handful of counts. The V call is TRBV4-3, the J call TRBJ2-3, with 8 bases that match TRBD2. Trimming removed 5 bases from V and 1 base from J; junction bases left unmatched: 8. The CDR3 contains 16 residues. CDR1 is LGHNA and CDR2 is YSLEER in the germline V gene. The CDR3, as DNA: TGCGCCAGCAGCGTCGGGGGGGGGCAGGGCACAGATACGCAGTATTTT. Its protein product is CASSVGGGQGTDTQYF.

The genes are TRBV5-1 and TRBJ1-2; the match to TRBD1 covers 8 bases. V shed 3 bases and J 8 bases; nucleotides not matched to a gene: 18. The CDR3 covers 17 residues. The V gene's germline CDR1 is SGHRS and CDR2 YFSETQ. The CDR3 reads CASSSTGGSSLRQGYTF. In nucleotides, the CDR3 is TGCGCCAGCAGCTCAACAGGGGGTTCGTCCCTACGGCAGGGCTACACCTTC.